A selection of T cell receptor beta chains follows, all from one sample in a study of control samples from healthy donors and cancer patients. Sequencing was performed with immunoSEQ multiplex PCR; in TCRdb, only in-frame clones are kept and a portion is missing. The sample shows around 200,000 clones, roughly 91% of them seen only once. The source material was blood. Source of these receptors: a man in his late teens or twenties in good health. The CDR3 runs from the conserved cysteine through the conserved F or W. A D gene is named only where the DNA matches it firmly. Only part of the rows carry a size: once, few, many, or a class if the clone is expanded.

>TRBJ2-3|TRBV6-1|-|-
CASSEFGGPLTDTQYF
TGTGCCAGCAGTGAATTTGGGGGTCCTCTGACAGATACGCAGTATTTT
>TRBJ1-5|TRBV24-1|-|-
CATSGRTVNQPQHF
TGTGCCACCAGTGGACGGACAGTCAATCAGCCCCAGCATTTT
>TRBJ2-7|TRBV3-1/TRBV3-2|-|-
CASSHNGQSVYEQYF
TGTGCCAGCAGCCACAATGGACAGTCAGTCTACGAGCAGTACTTC
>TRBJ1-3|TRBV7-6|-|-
CASSLGGPNSGNTIYF
TGTGCCAGCAGCTTAGGCGGGCCCAACTCTGGAAACACCATATATTTT
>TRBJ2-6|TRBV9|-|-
CASSVGISGANVLTF
TGTGCCAGCAGCGTAGGGATATCCGGGGCCAACGTCCTGACTTTC
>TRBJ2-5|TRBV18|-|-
CASSPGHQETQYF
TGTGCCAGCTCACCTGGGCACCAAGAGACCCAGTACTTC
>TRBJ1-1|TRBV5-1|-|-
CASSLKGKVPESTEAFF
TGCGCCAGCAGCTTGAAGGGAAAGGTGCCGGAGAGCACTGAAGCTTTCTTT
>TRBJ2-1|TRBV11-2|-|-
CASSLNVINEQFF
TGTGCCAGCAGCTTAAACGTGATAAATGAGCAGTTCTTC
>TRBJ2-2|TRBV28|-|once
CASSFLLGTFTGELFF
TGTGCCAGCAGTTTTCTTTTAGGGACATTCACCGGGGAGCTGTTTTTT
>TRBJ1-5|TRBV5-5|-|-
CASSLVLAVNQPQHF
TGTGCCAGCAGCTTGGTCTTGGCAGTGAATCAGCCCCAGCATTTT
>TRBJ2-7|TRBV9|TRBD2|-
CARSVGDGGAYEQYF
TGCGCCCGCAGCGTCGGGGACGGGGGGGCGTACGAGCAGTACTTC
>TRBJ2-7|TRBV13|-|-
CASAPRGQLTYEQYF
TGTGCCAGCGCCCCTAGGGGACAACTGACCTACGAGCAGTACTTC
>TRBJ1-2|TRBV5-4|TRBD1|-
CASSLEGTANYGYTF
TGTGCCAGCAGCTTGGAAGGGACAGCTAACTATGGCTACACCTTC
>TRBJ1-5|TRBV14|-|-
CASSQMGVNQPQHF
TGTGCCAGCAGCCAGATGGGAGTCAATCAGCCCCAGCATTTT
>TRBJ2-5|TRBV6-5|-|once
CASSLRQETQYF
TGTGCCAGCAGTCTCCGGCAAGAGACCCAGTACTTC
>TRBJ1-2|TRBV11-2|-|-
CASSLFSGSNGYTF
TGTGCCAGCAGCCTTTTCTCAGGGTCAAATGGCTACACCTTC
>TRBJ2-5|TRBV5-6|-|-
CASSLALADWETQYF
TGTGCCAGCAGCTTGGCACTAGCTGACTGGGAGACCCAGTACTTC
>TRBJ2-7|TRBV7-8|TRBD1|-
CASSSEPGQVGYEQYF
TGTGCCAGCAGTTCTGAGCCGGGACAGGTTGGCTACGAGCAGTACTTC
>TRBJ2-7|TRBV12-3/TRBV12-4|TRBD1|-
CASSPGDRFKGFF
TGTGCCAGCAGTCCAGGGGACAGATTCAAAGGCTTTTTC
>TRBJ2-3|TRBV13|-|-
CASSLWATPTQYF
TGTGCCAGCAGCTTATGGGCAACTCCTACGCAGTATTTT
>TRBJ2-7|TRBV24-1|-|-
CATSVPRGPTLYEQYF
TGTGCCACCAGTGTACCCAGGGGCCCTACTTTATACGAGCAGTACTTC
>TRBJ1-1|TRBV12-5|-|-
CASGLDLSTEAFF
TGTGCTAGTGGTTTGGATTTGAGCACTGAAGCTTTCTTT
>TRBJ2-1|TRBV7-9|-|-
CASSYRVEQFF
TGTGCCAGCAGCTACAGGGTTGAGCAGTTCTTC
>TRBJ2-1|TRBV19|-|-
CASSVATSSYNEQFF
TGTGCCAGTAGTGTGGCGACGAGCTCCTACAATGAGCAGTTCTTC
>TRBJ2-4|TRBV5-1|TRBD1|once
CASSLGDRDQNIQYF
TGCGCCAGCAGCTTGGGGGACAGGGACCAAAACATTCAGTACTTC
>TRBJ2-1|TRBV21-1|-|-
CASSKRGGGSYNEQFF
TGTGCCAGCAGCAAACGAGGCGGGGGTTCTTACAATGAGCAGTTCTTC
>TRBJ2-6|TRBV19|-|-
CASSTVSGANVLTF
TGTGCCAGTAGTACCGTATCTGGGGCCAACGTCCTGACTTTC
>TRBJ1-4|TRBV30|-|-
CAWSQTSLNEKLFF
TGTGCCTGGAGTCAAACTTCCCTTAATGAAAAACTGTTTTTT
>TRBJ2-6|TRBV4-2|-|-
CASSQDAIPSGANVLTF
TGTGCCAGCAGCCAAGACGCGATCCCATCTGGGGCCAACGTCCTGACTTTC
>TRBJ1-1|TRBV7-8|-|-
CASSLGDSNTEAFF
TGTGCCAGCAGCTTAGGAGACAGTAACACTGAAGCTTTCTTT
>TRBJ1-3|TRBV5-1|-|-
CASSSGHTLSGNTIYF
TGCGCCAGCAGCTCGGGACATACCCTCTCTGGAAACACCATATATTTT
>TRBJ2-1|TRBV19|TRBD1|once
CASSIWTGGWNEQFF
TGTGCCAGTAGTATATGGACAGGGGGCTGGAATGAGCAGTTCTTC